This entry concerns a single T cell receptor (beta chain). The target of this receptor is not known. There are no base qualities to consult, and no much larger clone falls within one base. This specimen comes from a study of graft-versus-host responses after intestinal transplantation listed by TCRdb under 2021. Regarding the study in general: The transplants that recipients received were multivisceral, liver-intestinal, or isolated intestinal. To identify alloreactive clones, pre-transplant mixed lymphocyte reaction products were sequenced and then compared with unstimulated pre-transplant donor and recipient T cells. Instead of going to the commercial service, samples from a few later patients were sequenced in-house on an Illumina MiSeq and processed with MiXCR. Of the 20 to 25 intestinal transplant recipients enrolled in the cohort, one of whom was a retransplant, a few patients without pretransplant specimens were excluded. Anti-thymocyte globulin induction was given to all recipients, followed by maintenance tacrolimus and steroids for roughly 3 years. Graft-versus-host and host-versus-graft alloreactive T cell clones were tracked in the graft, circulation and bone marrow after intestinal transplantation using bulk TCR-beta CDR3 sequencing. A peak of at least 4% donor T cells among recipient peripheral blood mononuclear cells was the definition used for donor T cell macrochimerism. General findings and caveats noted by the study authors: High GvH to HvG T cell clonal ratios were observed in the allografts of patients with donor T cell macrochimerism. GvH clones were detected in recipient bone marrow, and some appeared earlier in ileal mucosa or blood, consistent with an intestinal mucosal origin. The conclusions were limited by the relatively low number and heterogeneity of the intestinal transplant patients. Early after transplant, peak levels of circulating GvH clones were found to be associated with declines in HvG clones.

The trim is 5 bases for V and 3 bases for J, with a gap of 16 bases between the germline ends. The CDR3 measures 15 amino acids from cysteine to phenylalanine. Only CDR3 DNA is held: 45 bases, read in frame from base 1. The germline V gene (reference sequence) specifies MNHEY as CDR1 and SMNVEV as CDR2. Blood samples were collected up to 4 times in the first month after transplant and then at least monthly when available. The method was the immunoSEQ multiplex PCR assay. Adaptive Biotechnologies carried out high-throughput TCR-beta CDR3 sequencing of genomic DNA for most patients. As for how the authors treated the data: Adaptive's ImmunoSEQ software was the source of the TCR sequencing data for approximately 18 patients, while three other patients were processed with MiXCR and VDJtools. CDR3 nucleotide sequences shared between donor and recipient were removed because the origin of such sequences could not be assigned. To be classed as alloreactive, a clone needed at least 2-fold expansion over unstimulated cells and a minimum CFSE-low frequency of 0.002% (template counts) or 0.001% (read counts). Mappable clones were those detected in sequenced pre-transplant spleen, lymph node, or MLR CFSE-low populations of the donor or recipient. Cumulative frequency of alloreactive clones was calculated as a percentage of all sequences weighted by copy number. TCRdb carries this immuneACCESS record with in-frame sequences only. Its versions omit some clonotypes, under half of them owing to an unresolved V gene in the studies checked, with the rest unexplained. V, J and clone size derive from that table, while D and trimming were established from the DNA sequence. The sample contains 20,000 to 25,000 clones, approximately 92% of them found a single time. About 45% of the sample is taken by the ten largest.

The rearrangement combines TRBV27 with TRBJ1-1, with a tentative D gene TRBD1 over 5 matching bases. This clonotype originated in a human patient who received an intestinal transplant, so some T cells may come from the graft donor. The sample here was PBMCs, taken about 260 days after intestinal transplant. The CDR3 reads as follows: CASSKRTAGDTEAFF. The sequenced DNA: TGTGCCAGCAGTAAAAGGACGGCGGGGGACACTGAAGCTTTCTTT.